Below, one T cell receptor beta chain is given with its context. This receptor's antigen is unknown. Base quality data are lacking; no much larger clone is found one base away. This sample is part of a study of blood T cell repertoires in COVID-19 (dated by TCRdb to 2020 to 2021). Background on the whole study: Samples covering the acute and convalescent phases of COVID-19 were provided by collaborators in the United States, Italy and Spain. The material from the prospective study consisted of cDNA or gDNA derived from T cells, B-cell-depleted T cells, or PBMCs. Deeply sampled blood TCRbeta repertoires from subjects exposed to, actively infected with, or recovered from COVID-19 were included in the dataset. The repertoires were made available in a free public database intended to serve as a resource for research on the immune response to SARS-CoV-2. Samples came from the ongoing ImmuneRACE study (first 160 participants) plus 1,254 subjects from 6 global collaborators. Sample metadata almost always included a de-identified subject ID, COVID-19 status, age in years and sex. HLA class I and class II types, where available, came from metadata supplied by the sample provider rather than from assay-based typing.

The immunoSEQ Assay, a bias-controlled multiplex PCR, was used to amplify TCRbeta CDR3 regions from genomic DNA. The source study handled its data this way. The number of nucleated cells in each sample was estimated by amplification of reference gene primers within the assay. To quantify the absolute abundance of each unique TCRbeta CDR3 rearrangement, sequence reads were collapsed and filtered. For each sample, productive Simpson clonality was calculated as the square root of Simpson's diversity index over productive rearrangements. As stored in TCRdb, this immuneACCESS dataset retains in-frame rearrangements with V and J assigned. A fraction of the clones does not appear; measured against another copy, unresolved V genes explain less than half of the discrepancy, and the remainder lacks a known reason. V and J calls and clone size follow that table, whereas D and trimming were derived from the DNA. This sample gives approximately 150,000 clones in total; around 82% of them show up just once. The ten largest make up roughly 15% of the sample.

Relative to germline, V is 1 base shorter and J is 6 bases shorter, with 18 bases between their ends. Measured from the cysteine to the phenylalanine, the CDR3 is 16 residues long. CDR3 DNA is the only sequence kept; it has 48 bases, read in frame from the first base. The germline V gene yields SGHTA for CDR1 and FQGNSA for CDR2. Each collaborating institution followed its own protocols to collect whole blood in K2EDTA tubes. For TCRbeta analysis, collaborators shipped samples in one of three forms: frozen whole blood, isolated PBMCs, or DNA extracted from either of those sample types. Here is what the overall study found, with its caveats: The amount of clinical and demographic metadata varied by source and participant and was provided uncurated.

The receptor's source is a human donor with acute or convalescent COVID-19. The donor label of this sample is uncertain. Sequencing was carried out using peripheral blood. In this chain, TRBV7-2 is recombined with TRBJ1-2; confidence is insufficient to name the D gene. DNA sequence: TGTGCCAGCAGCTTAGGTTTTGACCGTTTTCGGGATGGCTACACCTTC. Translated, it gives CASSLGFDRFRDGYTF. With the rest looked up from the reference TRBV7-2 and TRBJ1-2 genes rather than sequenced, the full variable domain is GAGVSQSPSNKVTEKGKDVELRCDPISGHTALYWYRQSLGQGLEFLIYFQGNSAPDKSGLPSDRFSAERTGGSVSTLTIQRTQQEDSAVYLCASSLGFDRFRDGYTFGSGTRLTVV.